Included here is one T cell receptor (beta chain) sequence, with context. Its antigen remains unidentified. The sample comes from a study of T cells in tuberculosis. Study summary: Sequenced TCRs come from CD1B-GMM tetramer-binding T cells. Broader study findings: GMM-specific TCRs were nearer to active tuberculosis alpha repertoires, suggesting expansion. Active tuberculosis patients had shorter CDR3-alpha; the beta difference was nonsignificant.

Method: immunoSEQ multiplex PCR; TCRdb's copy keeps in-frame clones and lacks some. The sample includes 35,000 to 45,000 clones, about 95% of them seen just once. Looked up from germline, CDR1 is SGHRS and CDR2 is YFSETQ. The CDR3 contains 13 residues. Trimming shortened V by 3 bases and J by 6 bases, and 12 bases separated the two germline ends. Unsorted cryopreserved PBMC were sequenced, averaging around 94,000 T cells per clinical donor. The sample was PBMCs. The chain uses TRBV5-1 and TRBJ1-2; TRBD1 is a possible D gene (6 bases). This sequence was found in a donor under 30 with latent tuberculosis or without tuberculosis infection. Some clones in this sample may be carry-over from other donors' samples. The CDR3 region is CASSSTGEDGYTF. CDR3 DNA: TGCGCCAGCAGCTCGACAGGAGAGGATGGCTACACCTTC. The full variable domain, with the rest looked up from reference TRBV5-1 and TRBJ1-2, is KAGVTQTPRYLIKTRGQQVTLSCSPISGHRSVSWYQQTPGQGLQFLFEYFSETQRNKGNFPGRFSGRQFSNSRSEMNVSTLELGDSALYLCASSSTGEDGYTFGSGTRLTVV.